Shown below are 19 T cell receptor beta chains from a single sample sequenced in a study of blood T cells in healthy people across ages. Primers used in a second PCR of roughly 6 to 11 cycles were a sample-barcoded 5' primer and a J-beta primer mix. TCRdb reanalysed the 5' RACE reads using MiXCR and keeps one entry per CDR3 protein. Of some 1.4 million distinct CDR3 sequences in the sample, about 40% were seen once. Sequenced sample: blood. The receptor set was obtained from a woman aged 18 to 35 in good health.

This clonotype was counted at least ten times. The chain has TRBV7-2 and TRBJ2-5; the D is unclear. V was cut by 6 bases and J by 3 bases, with 11 bases left in between. This CDR3 has 13 residues. Germline V CDR1 and CDR2: SGHTA, FQGNSA. CDR3 protein: CASSFSGEETQYF. The CDR3, as DNA: TGTGCCAGCAGTTTTTCGGGCGAAGAGACCCAGTACTTC.

The V call is TRBV6-1, the J call TRBJ1-1; possible D gene TRBD1, 6 bases. This CDR3 spans 14 amino acids. CDR1 is MNHNS, CDR2 SASEGT, per germline. Trimming took off 8 bases at V and 1 base at J, with 14 bases between the two ends. Here the CDR3 reads CASGRGAGNTEAFF. Here the CDR3 DNA reads TGTGCCAGCGGACGGGGGGCGGGGAACACTGAAGCTTTCTTT.

This clonotype was recorded a few times. The chain joins TRBV12-3 or TRBV12-4 to TRBJ1-2, with a possible D match to TRBD1 (6 bases). The CDR3 runs 15 residues. V lost 1 base to trimming and J lost 6 bases, with 15 bases between them. The CDR3 DNA sequence: TGTGCCAGCAGTTTAGTGGCAGGAGGGGGACATGGCTACACCTTC. Translation gives CASSLVAGGGHGYTF.

V usage is TRBV9 and J usage is TRBJ2-7; D is possibly TRBD1 (5 bases). The J call is doubtful: the DNA matches TRBJ2-5 better. Germline-derived CDR1 and CDR2 are SGDLS and YYNGEE. CDR3 size: 14 residues. CDR3 residues: CASSVEAGWETQYF. CDR3 coding DNA: TGTGCCAGCAGCGTAGAGGCAGGGTGGGAGACCCAGTACTTC.

The chain is built from TRBV12-3 or TRBV12-4 and TRBJ1-5, with 7 bases that match TRBD1. The V segment lost 5 bases and the J segment 5 bases; nucleotides outside the gene matches: 9. The CDR3 length is 15 residues. The DNA of the CDR3 is TGTGCCAGCAGTCTGTCGGCAGGGGGATATCAGCCCCAGCATTTT. Amino acids: CASSLSAGGYQPQHF.

CDR3 sequence reads: CASSRLPGSSNEQFF. The CDR3, as DNA: TGTGCCAGCAGCCGACTACCCGGGAGTTCCAATGAGCAGTTCTTC. The rearrangement uses TRBV3-1 and TRBJ2-1; TRBD2 might be the D (6 bases). Germline V gene data show CDR1 as LGHDT and CDR2 as YNNKEL (reference sequence). CDR3 length: 15 amino acids. V lost 4 bases to trimming and J lost 6 bases, with 16 bases between them.

The chain joins TRBV6-6 to TRBJ2-7; 11 nucleotides align to TRBD2. Germline trimming cut 6 bases from V and 5 bases from J; bases unmatched to any gene: 9. The CDR3 runs 15 residues. Germline lookup yields CDR1 MNHNY and CDR2 SVGAGI (reference sequence). The CDR3 reads CASSPPSGRIHEQYF. In DNA form, the CDR3 reads TGTGCCAGCAGCCCCCCTAGCGGGAGGATCCACGAGCAGTACTTC.

This chain joins TRBV2 and TRBJ2-1, with a weak D call TRBD1 (6 bases). Deletions cut 5 bases from V and 7 bases from J, with 15 bases between. CDR1 and CDR2 from the germline V gene are SNHLY and FYNNEI. This CDR3 is 14 amino acids long. The CDR3: CASSTPGTSNEQFF. DNA of the CDR3: TGTGCCAGCAGTACTCCCGGGACATCAAATGAGCAGTTCTTC.

This chain uses TRBV2 with TRBJ2-1; possibly TRBD1 for D (6 bases). V gave up 6 bases and J gave up 9 bases, with 21 bases separating them. The CDR3 covers 15 residues. Germline CDR1 SNHLY, CDR2 FYNNEI. CDR3 sequence: CASRLQGTLGSEQFF. The CDR3 coding sequence is TGTGCCAGCAGACTACAGGGAACGTTAGGTAGTGAGCAGTTCTTC. Full variable domain (outside the CDR3, taken from reference TRBV2 and TRBJ2-1): EPEVTQTPSHQVTQMGQEVILRCVPISNHLYFYWYRQILGQKVEFLVSFYNNEISEKSEIFDDQFSVERPDGSNFTLKIRSTKLEDSAMYFCASRLQGTLGSEQFFGPGTRLTVL.

This clonotype has just a few counts. This chain connects TRBV20-1 to TRBJ1-2; no definite D call. CDR1 is DFQATT and CDR2 is SNEGSKA in the germline V gene (reference sequence). V dropped 1 base and J dropped 7 bases, with 16 bases sitting between them. The CDR3 length is 14 residues. CDR3 coding DNA: TGCAGTGCTAGAGGCGCCGGTCTGACCCGTGGCTACACCTTC. Protein product: CSARGAGLTRGYTF.

CDR3 DNA sequence: TGTGCCAGCAGCGTAGCGGGGGCATCTTCCTACGAGCAGTACTTC. This gives the protein CASSVAGASSYEQYF. The chain joins TRBV9 to TRBJ2-7, with D perhaps TRBD1 or TRBD2 (6 bases each). Germline CDR1 is SGDLS and CDR2 is YYNGEE. The CDR3 totals 15 residues. V was pared by 0 bases and J by 1 base, with 11 bases between.

This clonotype was counted between two and nine times. This chain joins TRBV20-1 and TRBJ1-5, with 8 bases that match TRBD1. This CDR3 is built from 15 residues. J gave up 0 bases and V 6 bases, and 7 bases lay outside the gene matches. Germline V CDR1 and CDR2: DFQATT, SNEGSKA (reference sequence). In DNA form, the CDR3 reads TGCAGTGCCTTGGGACAGGCGCATAGCAATCAGCCCCAGCATTTT. This encodes CSALGQAHSNQPQHF.

Worth noting for this clonotype: This may stem from a read error, because a much larger clone lies one nucleotide away. This chain connects TRBV6-2 or TRBV6-3 to TRBJ2-7; TRBD1 aligns across 7 bases. CDR1 is MNHEY and CDR2 is SVGEGT in the germline V gene. J lost 7 bases, V lost 5 bases, and 11 bases had no gene match. CDR3 length: 14 residues. For the CDR3, the DNA is TGTGCCAGCAGTCGACCGGGACAGTCCTCTGAGCAGTACTTC. Amino acid sequence: CASSRPGQSSEQYF.

J is TRBJ2-7 and V is TRBV2; perhaps TRBD1 as D (6 bases). This CDR3 region has 15 residues. Deletions cut 7 bases from V and 2 bases from J, with 18 bases between. CDR1 and CDR2 (germline): SNHLY, FYNNEI. CDR3 in amino acids: CASTLGQKVTYEQYF. CDR3 bases: TGTGCCAGCACCTTAGGACAGAAGGTTACCTACGAGCAGTACTTC.

The chain recombines TRBV19 with TRBJ2-3; D unclear. Trimming pared 6 bases from V and 0 bases from J, leaving 16 bases between. The CDR3 totals 16 residues. CDR1 and CDR2 (germline): LNHDA, SQIVND (reference sequence). The CDR3 loop is CASSPELGPSTDTQYF. The CDR3 DNA is TGTGCCAGTAGCCCTGAACTGGGCCCTAGCACAGATACGCAGTATTTT. Full variable domain (remainder filled in from reference TRBV19 and TRBJ2-3): DGGITQSPKYLFRKEGQNVTLSCEQNLNHDAMYWYRQDPGQGLRLIYYSQIVNDFQKGDIAEGYSVSREKKESFPLTVTSAQKNPTAFYLCASSPELGPSTDTQYFGPGTRLTVL.

This clonotype was seen a handful of times. V is TRBV27 and J is TRBJ2-4; the D gene is possibly TRBD1 (6 bases). V was cut by 6 bases and J by 0 bases, with 18 bases left in between. CDR1 MNHEY and CDR2 SMNVEV come from the germline V gene (reference sequence). CDR3 size: 17 residues. In nucleotides, the CDR3 is TGTGCCAGCAGCCGGAGGTGGACAGAAGTAGCCAAAAACATTCAGTACTTC. Translated: CASSRRWTEVAKNIQYF.

This chain joins TRBV7-2 and TRBJ2-1; 7 nucleotides agree with TRBD2. The CDR3 has 15 residues. The V gene's germline CDR1 is SGHTA and CDR2 FQGNSA. The trim removed 10 bases at V and 7 bases at J, leaving 16 bases unmatched. In DNA, the CDR3 is TGTGCCACCAATAAGTTCCTAGCGGAAGTGAATGAGCAGTTCTTC. This translates into CATNKFLAEVNEQFF.

The rearrangement links TRBV5-1 to TRBJ2-1, with a tentative D call TRBD1 (6 bases). CDR3 size: 15 residues. Germline V CDR1 and CDR2: SGHRS, YFSETQ. With 2 bases removed from V and 8 bases from J, the gap between germline ends came to 17 bases. For the CDR3, the DNA is TGCGCCAGCAGCTTTCCAAAAACAGGGATCCATGAGCAGTTCTTC. Amino acid sequence: CASSFPKTGIHEQFF.

There are many counts of this clonotype. V usage is TRBV9 and J usage is TRBJ2-7; D may correspond to TRBD1 or TRBD2 (5 bases each). This CDR3 is 15 amino acids long. The germline CDR1 and CDR2 sequences are SGDLS and YYNGEE. V was trimmed by 0 bases and J by 3 bases, leaving 13 bases between them. The CDR3: CASSVAGTGLYEQYF. The CDR3 nucleotides are TGTGCCAGCAGCGTAGCTGGGACGGGGCTCTACGAGCAGTACTTC.